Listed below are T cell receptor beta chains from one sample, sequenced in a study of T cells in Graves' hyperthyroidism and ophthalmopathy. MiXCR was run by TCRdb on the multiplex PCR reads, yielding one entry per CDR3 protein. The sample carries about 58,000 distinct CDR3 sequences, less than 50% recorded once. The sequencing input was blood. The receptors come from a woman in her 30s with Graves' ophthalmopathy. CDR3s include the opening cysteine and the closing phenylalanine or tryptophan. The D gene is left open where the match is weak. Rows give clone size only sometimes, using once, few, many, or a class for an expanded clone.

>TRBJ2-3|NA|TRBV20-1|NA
CSARDSRTADTQYF
TGCAGTGCTAGAGATAGTCGGACAGCCGATACGCAGTATTTT
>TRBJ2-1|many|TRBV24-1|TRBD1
CATSDSRTGGNEQFF
TGTGCCACCAGTGATTCCCGGACAGGGGGCAATGAGCAGTTCTTC
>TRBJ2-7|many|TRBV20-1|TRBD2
CSATRKTSGLAGISYEQYF
TGCAGTGCCACGAGAAAAACGAGCGGACTAGCGGGGATCTCCTACGAGCAGTACTTC
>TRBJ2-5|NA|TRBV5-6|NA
CASSLSGGKGGETQYF
TGTGCCAGCAGCTTGAGTGGCGGGAAGGGCGGCGAGACCCAGTACTTC
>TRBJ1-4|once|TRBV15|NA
CATSRATDNEKLFF
TGTGCCACCAGCAGAGCCACAGATAATGAAAAACTGTTTTTT
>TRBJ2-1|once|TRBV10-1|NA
CASSETIGGLSYNEQFF
TGCGCCAGCAGTGAGACCATTGGCGGTCTCTCCTACAATGAGCAGTTCTTC
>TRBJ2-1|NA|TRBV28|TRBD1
CASSSPMTGYNEQFF
TGTGCCAGCAGTTCGCCTATGACAGGGTACAATGAGCAGTTCTTC
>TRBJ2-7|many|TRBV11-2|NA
CASSLDRSAEQYF
TGTGCCAGCAGCTTAGATCGTTCGGCCGAGCAGTACTTC
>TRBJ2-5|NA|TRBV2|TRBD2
CASDSSGRVRETQYF
TGTGCCAGCGATTCGAGCGGGAGAGTACGAGAGACCCAGTACTTC
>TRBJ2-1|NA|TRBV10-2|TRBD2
CASSDWASGKGYNEQFF
TGCGCCAGCAGTGATTGGGCCAGCGGGAAGGGCTACAATGAGCAGTTCTTC
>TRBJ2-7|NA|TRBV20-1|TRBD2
CSASSGTRTSYEQYF
TGCAGTGCCAGCAGCGGGACTCGTACCTCTTACGAGCAGTACTTC
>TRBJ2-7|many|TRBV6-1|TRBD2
CASRGGSAYEQYF
TGTGCCAGCAGGGGCGGGAGCGCCTACGAGCAGTACTTC
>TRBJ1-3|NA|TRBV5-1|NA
CASTRGSGNTIYF
TGCGCCAGTACCAGGGGTTCCGGAAACACCATATATTTT
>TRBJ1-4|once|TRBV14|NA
CASSQLIRNRNERLFF
TGTGCCAGCAGCCAATTAATCAGGAATCGAAATGAAAGACTGTTTTTT
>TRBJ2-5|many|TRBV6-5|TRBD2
CASRPGTSGRQTQYF
TGTGCCAGCAGACCCGGGACTAGCGGGAGACAGACCCAGTACTTC
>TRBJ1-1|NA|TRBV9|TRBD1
CASSINPTGGIAEAFF
TGTGCCAGCAGCATCAACCCGACAGGGGGCATCGCTGAAGCCTTCTTT
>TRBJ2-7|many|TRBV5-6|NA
CASSPRGGGGNEQYF
TGTGCCAGCAGCCCCCGAGGGGGGGGAGGGAACGAGCAGTACTTC
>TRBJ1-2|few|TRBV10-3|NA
CATQDLGVSGYTF
TGTGCCACCCAGGACTTGGGCGTGAGTGGCTACACCTTC
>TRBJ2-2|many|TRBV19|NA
CASSRQAIGGGELFF
TGTGCCAGTAGTAGACAGGCAATCGGCGGCGGGGAGCTGTTTTTT
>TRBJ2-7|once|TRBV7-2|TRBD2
CTSSLGTSAYEQYF
TGTACCAGCAGCTTAGGGACTAGCGCCTACGAGCAGTACTTC
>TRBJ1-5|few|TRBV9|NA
CAWGWQGAQPQHF
TGTGCCTGGGGCTGGCAGGGAGCCCAGCCCCAGCATTTT
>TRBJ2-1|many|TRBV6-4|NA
CASSDSAADEQFF
TGTGCCAGCAGTGACTCAGCAGCGGATGAGCAGTTCTTC
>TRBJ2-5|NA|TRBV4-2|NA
CASSPSVTGDQETQYF
TGTGCCAGCAGCCCCTCTGTTACGGGAGATCAAGAGACCCAGTACTTC
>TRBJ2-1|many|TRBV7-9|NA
CASTGRQTGYNEQFF
TGTGCCAGCACCGGGCGGCAGACGGGTTACAATGAGCAGTTCTTC
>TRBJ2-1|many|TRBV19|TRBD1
CASSIGGQGNYNEQFF
TGTGCCAGTAGTATTGGGGGACAGGGAAACTACAATGAGCAGTTCTTC
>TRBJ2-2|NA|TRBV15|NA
CATSSLGPTANTGELFF
TGTGCCACCAGCAGCTTAGGTCCTACAGCGAACACCGGGGAGCTGTTTTTT
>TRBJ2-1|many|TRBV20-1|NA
CSASFEQFF
TGCAGTGCTAGTTTTGAGCAGTTCTTC
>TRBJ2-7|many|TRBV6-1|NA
CATTVTLAYEQYF
TGTGCCACCACCGTAACACTAGCCTACGAGCAGTACTTC
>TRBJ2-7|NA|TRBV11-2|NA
CASSSYSASTYEQYF
TGCGCCAGCAGCTCATATTCAGCTAGCACCTACGAGCAGTACTTC
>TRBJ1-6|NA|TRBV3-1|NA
CASSQGGKGSPLHF
TGTGCCAGCAGCCAAGGGGGTAAAGGCTCACCCCTCCACTTT
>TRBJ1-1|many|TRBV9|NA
CASSVASTANTEAFF
TGTGCCAGCAGCGTAGCAAGTACGGCGAACACTGAAGCTTTCTTT
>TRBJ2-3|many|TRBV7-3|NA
CASSLGLGSTDTQYF
TGTGCCAGCAGCTTAGGCTTGGGAAGCACAGATACGCAGTATTTT
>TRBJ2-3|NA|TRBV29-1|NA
CSSSLTDTQYF
TGCAGCTCCTCACTCACAGATACGCAGTATTTT
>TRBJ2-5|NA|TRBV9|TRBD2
CASSAQREAQYF
TGTGCCAGCAGCGCCCAGCGGGAGGCCCAGTACTTC
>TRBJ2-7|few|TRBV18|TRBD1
CASSPLGGIDEQYF
TGTGCCAGCTCACCATTAGGGGGCATCGACGAGCAGTACTTC
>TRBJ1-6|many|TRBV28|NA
CASSTPKQGYNSPLHF
TGTGCCAGCAGTACCCCCAAACAGGGATATAATTCACCCCTCCACTTT
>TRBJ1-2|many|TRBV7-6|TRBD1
CASSFDRGLSGYTF
TGTGCCAGCAGCTTTGACAGGGGGCTCAGTGGCTACACCTTC
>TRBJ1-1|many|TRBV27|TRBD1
CASGGQGNSGAFF
TGTGCCAGCGGAGGACAGGGGAACTCCGGAGCTTTCTTT
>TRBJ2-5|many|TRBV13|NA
CASSTRLIQETQYF
TGTGCCAGCAGCACCCGACTGATACAAGAGACCCAGTACTTC
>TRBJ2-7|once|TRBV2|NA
CASSEDRGGSYEQYF
TGTGCCAGCAGTGAGGACAGAGGGGGCTCCTACGAGCAGTACTTC
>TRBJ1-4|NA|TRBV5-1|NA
CASSSDKANEKLFF
TGCGCCAGCAGTTCCGACAAGGCGAATGAAAAACTGTTTTTT
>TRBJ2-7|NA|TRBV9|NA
CASSPPCSYEQYF
TGTGCCAGCAGCCCTCCGTGCTCCTACGAGCAGTACTTC
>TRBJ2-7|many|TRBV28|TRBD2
CASSTPGLASYEQYF
TGTGCCAGCAGCACCCCGGGACTAGCTTCCTACGAGCAGTACTTC
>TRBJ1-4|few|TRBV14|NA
CASSQEGSPVREKLFF
TGTGCCAGCAGCCAAGAGGGCAGCCCGGTCCGGGAAAAACTGTTTTTT
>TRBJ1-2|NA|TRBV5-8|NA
CASSLEGIAYGYTF
TGTGCCAGCAGCTTGGAGGGTATCGCCTATGGCTACACCTTC
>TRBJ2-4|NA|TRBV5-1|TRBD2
CAGSLETSSGRDIQYF
TGCGCCGGCAGCTTGGAAACTAGTAGCGGGAGAGACATTCAGTACTTC
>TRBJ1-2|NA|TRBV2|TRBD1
CASSTGARGYTF
TGTGCCAGCAGTACAGGGGCAAGGGGCTACACCTTC
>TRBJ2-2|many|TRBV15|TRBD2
CATSKYYGTSGGATGELFF
TGTGCCACCAGCAAATATTACGGGACTAGCGGAGGGGCAACCGGGGAGCTGTTTTTT
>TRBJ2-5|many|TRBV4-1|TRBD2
CASSQDGLAWETQYF
TGCGCCAGCAGCCAAGACGGACTAGCTTGGGAGACCCAGTACTTC
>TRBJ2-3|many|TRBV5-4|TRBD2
CASSPAGLADTDTQYF
TGTGCCAGCAGCCCTGCGGGACTAGCCGACACAGATACGCAGTATTTT
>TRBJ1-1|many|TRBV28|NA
CASSKIVAFF
TGTGCCAGCAGCAAAATAGTAGCTTTCTTT
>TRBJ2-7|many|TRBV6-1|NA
CASSEGDTGFYEQYF
TGTGCCAGCAGTGAAGGGGACACGGGATTCTACGAGCAGTACTTC
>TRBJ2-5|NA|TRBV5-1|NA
CASSLVGSEPQYF
TGCGCCAGCAGCTTGGTAGGGAGTGAGCCCCAGTACTTC
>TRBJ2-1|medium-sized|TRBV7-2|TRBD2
CASSLASGATYNEQFF
TGTGCCAGCAGCTTGGCTAGCGGAGCTACCTACAATGAGCAGTTCTTC
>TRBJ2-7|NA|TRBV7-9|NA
CASSLMQYF
TGTGCCAGCAGCTTGATGCAGTACTTC
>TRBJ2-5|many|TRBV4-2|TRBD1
CASSQDLTGEETQYF
TGTGCCAGCAGCCAAGATCTAACAGGGGAAGAGACCCAGTACTTC
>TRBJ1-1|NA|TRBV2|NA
CASREDRRNEAFF
TGTGCCAGCAGGGAAGACAGGAGGAATGAAGCTTTCTTT
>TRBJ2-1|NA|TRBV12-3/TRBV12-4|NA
CASSLRSGLANEQFF
TGTGCCAGCAGTTTAAGGAGCGGACTCGCCAATGAGCAGTTCTTC
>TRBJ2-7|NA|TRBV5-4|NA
CASSPSLSAYEQYF
TGTGCCAGCAGCCCCTCCCTTAGTGCCTACGAGCAGTACTTC
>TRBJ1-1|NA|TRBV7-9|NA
CASSSPGHKNTEAFF
TGTGCCAGCAGCTCACCAGGACATAAGAACACTGAAGCTTTCTTT